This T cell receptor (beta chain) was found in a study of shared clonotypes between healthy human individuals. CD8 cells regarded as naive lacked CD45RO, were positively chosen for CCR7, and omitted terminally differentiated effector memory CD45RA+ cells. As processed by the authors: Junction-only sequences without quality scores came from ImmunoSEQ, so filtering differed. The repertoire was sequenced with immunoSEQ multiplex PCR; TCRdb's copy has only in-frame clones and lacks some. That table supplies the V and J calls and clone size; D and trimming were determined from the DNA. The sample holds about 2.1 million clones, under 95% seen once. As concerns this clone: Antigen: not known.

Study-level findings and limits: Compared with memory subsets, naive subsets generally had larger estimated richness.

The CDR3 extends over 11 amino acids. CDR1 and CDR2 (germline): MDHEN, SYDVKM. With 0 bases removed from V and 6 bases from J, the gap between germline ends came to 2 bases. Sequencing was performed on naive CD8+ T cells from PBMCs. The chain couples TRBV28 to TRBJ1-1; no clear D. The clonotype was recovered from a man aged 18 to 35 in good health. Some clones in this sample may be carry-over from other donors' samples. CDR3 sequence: CASSLWPEAFF. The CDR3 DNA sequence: TGTGCCAGCAGTTTATGGCCTGAAGCTTTCTTT.